This record covers a single TCR beta chain. Its antigen remains unidentified. The data were obtained in a study of shared clonotypes between healthy human individuals. Study results and caveats: Larger estimated richness was generally seen in naive subsets than in memory subsets.

From germline, CDR1 is MDHEN and CDR2 SYDVKM. This CDR3 has 15 residues. The V end lost 4 bases, the J end lost 3 bases, and 12 bases lay between the germline ends. How the authors handled the data: ImmunoSEQ only sent back junction sequences with no quality scores, so filtering was done differently. Sequencing was performed with immunoSEQ multiplex PCR; in TCRdb, only in-frame clones are kept and a portion is missing. Clonal size and the V and J genes are those of that table, whereas D and trimming came from the DNA. The sample lists around 600,000 clones, roughly 95% occurring once. Terminally differentiated effector memory CD45RA+ cells were left out of the naive CD8 fraction, which was CD45RO-negative and positively selected for CCR7.

The chain couples TRBV28 to TRBJ2-2; D is ambiguous. This sequence was found in a woman aged 25 to 39 in good health. The sample comprised naive CD8+ T cells sorted from blood. This CDR3 reads CASSSLERDTGELFF. CDR3 DNA: TGTGCCAGCAGTTCCTTGGAGCGCGACACCGGGGAGCTGTTTTTT.